The next 17 T cell receptor beta chains were all read from a single sample in a study of shared clonotypes between healthy human individuals. TCRdb's copy holds only in-frame clones and misses some; the assay was immunoSEQ multiplex PCR. This table holds about 2,500,000 clones, approximately 90% found once. Sequencing used naive CD4+ T cells sorted from blood. Subset specified: CD45RA+ positively selected. The receptors derive from a young man in good health.

The chain employs TRBV5-1 and TRBJ2-7; 8 positions agree with TRBD2. Germline loops: CDR1 SGHRS, CDR2 YFSETQ. Trimming cost V 3 bases and J 4 bases; bases outside gene matches: 6. The CDR3 contains 14 residues. DNA of the CDR3: TGCGCCAGCAGCTCCCTAGCGGGCCTGTACGAGCAGTACTTC. It translates to CASSSLAGLYEQYF.

The J gene is TRBJ1-2, the V gene TRBV19, with D possibly being TRBD1 (6 bases). CDR3 length equals 16 residues. Germline assignment: CDR1 LNHDA and CDR2 SQIVND (reference sequence). With 6 bases removed from V and 3 bases from J, the gap between germline ends came to 20 bases. In DNA, the CDR3 is TGTGCCAGTAGAGGACAGTTTACAAGGGGGGACTATGGCTACACCTTC. It yields the protein CASRGQFTRGDYGYTF.

The chain has TRBV5-1 and TRBJ1-1; 7 positions match TRBD1. The CDR3 contains 15 residues. Germline CDR1 reads SGHRS; CDR2 reads YFSETQ. V dropped 4 bases and J dropped 5; count of bases not matched to a gene: 11. The CDR3 protein is CASSLRGQVGTEAFF. CDR3 bases: TGCGCCAGCAGCCTACGTGGACAGGTTGGGACTGAAGCTTTCTTT.

This chain joins TRBV6-7 and TRBJ2-7; no reliable D call. TRBV6-7 is filed as an ORF, its function uncertain. CDR3 length equals 12 residues. V lost 5 bases, J lost 2 bases, and 7 bases lay in between. The CDR3 DNA reads TGTGCCAGCAGTCCGCCCCCCTACGAGCAGTACTTC. It encodes CASSPPPYEQYF.

The rearrangement links TRBV15 to TRBJ1-5; a weak D match, TRBD1 (6 bases). The CDR3 spans 22 residues. Trimming cost V 5 bases and J 3 bases, with 35 bases left between them. Per the germline V gene, CDR1 is LNHNV and CDR2 is YYDKDF (reference sequence). The CDR3 sequence is CATSDNSWGSGQSGMANQPQHF. The CDR3 DNA sequence: TGTGCCACCAGCGACAATTCTTGGGGTTCCGGACAGTCTGGAATGGCCAATCAGCCCCAGCATTTT.

The V and J genes are TRBV19 and TRBJ2-2; the match to TRBD1 covers 7 bases. The germline CDR1 and CDR2 sequences are LNHDA and SQIVND (reference sequence). CDR3 size: 14 residues. Germline trimming cut 11 bases from V and 5 bases from J; bases unmatched to any gene: 11. The DNA of the CDR3 is TGTGCCGCAGGCCAGGGGGTGAGGACCGGGGAGCTGTTTTTT. Amino acid sequence: CAAGQGVRTGELFF.

This chain uses TRBV18 with TRBJ2-7; D remains unclear. Per germline, CDR1 KGHSH and CDR2 LQKENI. The CDR3 is made up of 15 amino acids. The ends were cut back, 3 bases at V and 5 bases at J, with 17 bases in the middle. CDR3 coding DNA: TGTGCCAGCTCACCTTTAGAAACTTTGAAAGACGAGCAGTACTTC. This translates into CASSPLETLKDEQYF.

As to this clone: The junction departs from the called germline gene at one end, perhaps through a read error. The V call is TRBV10-3, the J call TRBJ2-3, with 11 positions matching TRBD2. Germline CDR1 ENHRY, CDR2 SYGVKD. CDR3 length equals 18 residues. CDR3 sequence: CASSDPTLLAGVSDTQYF. The CDR3, as DNA: TGTGCCAGCAGTGACCCTACTTTACTAGCGGGAGTATCAGATACGCAGTATTTT.

The J gene is TRBJ2-2, the V gene TRBV19, with D maybe TRBD2 (5 bases). The CDR3 contains 14 residues. The germline V gene encodes CDR1 LNHDA and CDR2 SQIVND (reference sequence). V lost 0 bases to trimming and J lost 4 bases, with 6 bases between them. The CDR3 loop is CASSIEGSTGELFF. The CDR3 DNA sequence: TGTGCCAGTAGTATAGAGGGGAGCACCGGGGAGCTGTTTTTT.

The chain has TRBV5-1 and TRBJ1-5; TRBD1 agrees at 8 bases. Germline V lookup: CDR1 SGHRS, CDR2 YFSETQ. Unmatched junction bases numbered 1, after V lost 5 bases and J lost 3 bases. The CDR3 covers 13 residues. The CDR3 DNA sequence: TGCGCCAGCAGGGACAGGGACAATCAGCCCCAGCATTTT. Residues: CASRDRDNQPQHF.

In regard to this clone: Additional DNA sequences in this sample encode the identical CDR3. V is TRBV28 and J is TRBJ2-7; TRBD1 matches at 7 bases. This CDR3 is built from 14 residues. Trimming cost V 2 bases and J 1 base; bases outside gene matches: 2. The V gene's germline CDR1 is MDHEN and CDR2 SYDVKM. The CDR3 DNA sequence: TGTGCCAGCAGTTTAGGGGACAGATCCTACGAGCAGTACTTC. It codes for CASSLGDRSYEQYF.

The J gene is TRBJ2-7, the V gene TRBV11-2; 7 bases align to TRBD1. The V gene end was trimmed by 6 bases and the J gene end by 6 bases; junction bases not matched to a gene: 8. The CDR3 consists of 13 residues. Germline loops: CDR1 SGHAT, CDR2 FQNNGV. The DNA for the CDR3 is TGTGCCAGCAGGACGGGACAGAATAGCGAGCAGTACTTC. This translates into CASRTGQNSEQYF.

The rearrangement uses TRBV7-9 and TRBJ2-7, with unresolved D. The CDR3 runs to 13 residues. Germline V gene sequence: CDR1 SEHNR, CDR2 FQNEAQ (reference sequence). The V end was cut by 3 bases, the J end by 4 bases, with 10 bases between. CDR3 nucleotides: TGTGCCAGCAGCTTTGGGCAGAAATACGAGCAGTACTTC. Amino acid sequence: CASSFGQKYEQYF.

As concerns this clone: The same CDR3 arises from other DNA sequences in this sample as well. V gene TRBV7-9 combines with J gene TRBJ1-2; D remains unclear. V lost 1 base to trimming and J lost 4 bases, with 7 bases between them. Germline V gene data show CDR1 as SEHNR and CDR2 as FQNEAQ (reference sequence). This CDR3 has 13 amino acids. CDR3 DNA sequence: TGTGCCAGCAGCTTAGTTGGCAGCTATGGCTACACCTTC. Amino acids: CASSLVGSYGYTF. Based on the CDR3 plus reference TRBV7-9 and TRBJ1-2, the full variable domain is DTGVSQNPRHKITKRGQNVTFRCDPISEHNRLYWYRQTLGQGPEFLTYFQNEAQLEKSRLLSDRFSAERPKGSFSTLEIQRTEQGDSAMYLCASSLVGSYGYTFGSGTRLTVV.

This chain joins TRBV7-6 and TRBJ2-5, with TRBD2 matching over 10 bases. Germline CDR1 SGHVS, CDR2 FNYEAQ. The CDR3 length is 17 residues. Germline trimming cut 1 base from V and 4 bases from J; bases unmatched to any gene: 9. CDR3 bases: TGTGCCAGCAGCTTAGGGAGCGGGGGGGCCTTCGGAGAGACCCAGTACTTC. Amino acid sequence: CASSLGSGGAFGETQYF.

The rearrangement uses TRBV6-6 and TRBJ1-2, with D possibly matching TRBD1 (5 bases). CDR3 length: 13 amino acids. Germline assignment: CDR1 MNHNY and CDR2 SVGAGI (reference sequence). With 7 bases removed from V and 5 bases from J, the gap between germline ends came to 14 bases. The CDR3 region is CASTEGRNYGYTF. The CDR3 DNA reads as TGTGCCAGCACCGAGGGACGGAATTATGGCTACACCTTC.

The chain employs TRBV6-6 and TRBJ1-6; 9 nucleotides align to TRBD1. The CDR3 consists of 13 residues. Germline values: CDR1 MNHNY, CDR2 SVGAGI (reference sequence). Trimming at V came to 6 bases and at J to 14 bases, leaving 8 bases not matched to a gene. The CDR3 DNA sequence: TGTGCCAGCAGCCCGGGACAGGGTCCATCCCTCCACTTT. Its translation: CASSPGQGPSLHF.